The entry below describes one T cell receptor (beta chain). The data were taken from a study of CD8 T cells in Susac syndrome. Relapsing-remitting disease, either stable or active, was present in the treatment-naive patients who were the multiple sclerosis controls. cDNA came from approximately 0.5 to 1 ug RNA primed by random hexamers. TCRdb re-called the immunoSEQ multiplex PCR reads with MiXCR, one entry per CDR3 protein. The sample records 150,000 to 200,000 distinct CDR3 sequences, roughly 94% being singletons. The V end was cut by 2 bases, the J end by 10 bases, with 20 bases between. Germline loops: CDR1 MNHEY, CDR2 SVGEGT. CDR3 length: 15 amino acids.

The rearrangement links TRBV6-2 or TRBV6-3 to TRBJ1-1, with D maybe TRBD1 (5 bases). The sequencing sample was made of CD4+ T cells from PBMCs. This TCR derives from a human donor with multiple sclerosis. In nucleotides, the CDR3 is TGTGCCAGCAGTTACACCCCAAGGGACCCCCCAGGAGCTTTCTTT. It specifies CASSYTPRDPPGAFF.